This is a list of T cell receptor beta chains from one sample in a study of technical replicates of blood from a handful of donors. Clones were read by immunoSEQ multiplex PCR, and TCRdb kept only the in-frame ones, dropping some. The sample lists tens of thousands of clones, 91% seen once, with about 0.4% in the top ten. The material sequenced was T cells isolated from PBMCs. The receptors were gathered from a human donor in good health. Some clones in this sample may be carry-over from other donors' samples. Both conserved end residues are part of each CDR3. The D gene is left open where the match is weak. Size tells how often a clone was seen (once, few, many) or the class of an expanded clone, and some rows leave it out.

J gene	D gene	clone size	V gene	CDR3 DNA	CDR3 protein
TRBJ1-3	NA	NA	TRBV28	TGTGCCAGCAGTTTAAAAGCAGGGGCTGGAAACACCATATATTTT	CASSLKAGAGNTIYF
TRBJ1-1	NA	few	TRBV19	TGTGCCAGTAGTATGGTCAGGCAGGGAACTGAAGCTTTCTTT	CASSMVRQGTEAFF
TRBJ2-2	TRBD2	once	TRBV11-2	TGTGCCAGCAGCTTACTTCCTAGCGGGAGGTCCACCGGGGAGCTGTTTTTT	CASSLLPSGRSTGELFF
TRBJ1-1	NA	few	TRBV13	TGTGCCAGCAGCTTAACCCAGGGGTTGGGGATGAACACTGAAGCTTTCTTT	CASSLTQGLGMNTEAFF
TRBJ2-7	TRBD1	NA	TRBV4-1	TGCGCCAGCAGCCAAGTTCGAGGGACAGAGTCCTACGAGCAGTACTTC	CASSQVRGTESYEQYF
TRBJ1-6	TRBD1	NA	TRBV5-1	TGCGCCAGCAGCCAGGGACAGAATAATTCACCCCTCCACTTT	CASSQGQNNSPLHF
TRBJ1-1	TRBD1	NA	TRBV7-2	TGTGCCAGCAGCGACAGGGAGATGATGAACACTGAAGCTTTCTTT	CASSDREMMNTEAFF
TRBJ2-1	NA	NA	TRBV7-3	TGTGCCAGCAGCTCGACTCAGGGTTACTACAATGAGCAGTTCTTC	CASSSTQGYYNEQFF
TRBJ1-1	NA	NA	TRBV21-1	TGTGCCAGCAGGAGCGCCAGGGGGGACACTGAAGCTTTCTTT	CASRSARGDTEAFF
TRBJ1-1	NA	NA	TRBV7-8	TGTGCCAGCAGCTTAATGCAGGTATCCGCGAACACTGAAGCTTTCTTT	CASSLMQVSANTEAFF
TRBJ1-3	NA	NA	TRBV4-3	TGCGCCAGCAGCCAACGAGGTGCGGGTGGTGGAAACACCATATATTTT	CASSQRGAGGGNTIYF
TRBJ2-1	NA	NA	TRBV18	TGTGCCAGCTCACCACCCAGCGGGAATGAGCAGTTCTTC	CASSPPSGNEQFF
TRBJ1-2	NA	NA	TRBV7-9	TGTGCCAGCAGCCCCTCGCCCGCGCGGGGCTACACCTTC	CASSPSPARGYTF
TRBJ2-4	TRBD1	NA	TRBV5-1	TGCGCCAGCAGCAAAGGGCAGGGGGCGACCAAAAACATTCAGTACTTC	CASSKGQGATKNIQYF
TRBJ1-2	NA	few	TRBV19	TGTGCCAGTAGTATGACAAACTATGGCTACACCTTC	CASSMTNYGYTF
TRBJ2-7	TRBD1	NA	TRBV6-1	TGTGCCAGCAGCGAAACGGGGACAGGGGGCATCTACGAGCAGTACTTC	CASSETGTGGIYEQYF
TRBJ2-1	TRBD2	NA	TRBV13	TGTGCCAGCAGCTTAGGCCATAGCGGGATGCAGTTCTTC	CASSLGHSGMQFF
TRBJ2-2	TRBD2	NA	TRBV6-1	TGTGCCAGCAGTGGCATGACTAGCGGTGCGTCCGGGGAGCTGTTTTTT	CASSGMTSGASGELFF
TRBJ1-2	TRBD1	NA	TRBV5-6	TGTGCCAGCAGCCCGTTGGGGACAGAGAACTATGGCTACACCTTC	CASSPLGTENYGYTF
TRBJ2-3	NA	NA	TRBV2	TGTGCCAGCAGTGGACTGAAGTCATTAGGTACAGATACGCAGTATTTT	CASSGLKSLGTDTQYF
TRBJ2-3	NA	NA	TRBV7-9	TGTGCCAGCAGCCCTAGGCCCACCGCAGATACGCAGTATTTT	CASSPRPTADTQYF
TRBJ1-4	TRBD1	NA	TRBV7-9	TGTGCCAGCAGCGACAGGGTCCGGGGTGAAAAACTGTTTTTT	CASSDRVRGEKLFF
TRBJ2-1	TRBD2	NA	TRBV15	TGTGCCACCAGCGGGGGACTAGCGGAAGGTTACAATGAGCAGTTCTTC	CATSGGLAEGYNEQFF
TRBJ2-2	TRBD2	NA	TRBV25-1	TGTGCCAGCAGTGAATGTACTAGCGGATACACCGGGGAGCTGTTTTTT	CASSECTSGYTGELFF
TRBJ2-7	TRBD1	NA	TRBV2	TGTGCCAGCAGTACACAGGGGGCGGGCTACGAGCAGTACTTC	CASSTQGAGYEQYF
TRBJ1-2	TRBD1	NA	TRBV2	TGTGCCAGCCTGCCCCCCGGGACAGCCAACTATGGCTACACCTTC	CASLPPGTANYGYTF
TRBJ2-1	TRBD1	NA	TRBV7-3	TGTGCCAGCAGCCCCACTATACCACAGGGGGGTGAGCAGTTCTTC	CASSPTIPQGGEQFF
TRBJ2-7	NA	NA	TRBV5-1	TGCGCCAGCAGCTTGTTTGGACAGTCCAGTTACGAGCAGTACTTC	CASSLFGQSSYEQYF
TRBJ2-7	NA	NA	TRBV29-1	TGCAGCGTAAGGACAGCCTACGAGCAGTACTTC	CSVRTAYEQYF
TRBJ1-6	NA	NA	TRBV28	TGTGCCAGCAGTTTCGAGAGCTCCTATAATTCACCCCTCCACTTT	CASSFESSYNSPLHF
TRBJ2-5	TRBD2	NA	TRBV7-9	TGTGCCAGCAGCATGGGGACTAGCGGGAGTTTAAGTAAAGAGACCCAGTACTTC	CASSMGTSGSLSKETQYF
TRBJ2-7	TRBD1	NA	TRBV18	TGTGCCAGCTCAGGGAGACAGGGGAGAAACGAGCAGTACTTC	CASSGRQGRNEQYF
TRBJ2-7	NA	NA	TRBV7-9	TGTGCCAGCAGCTTAGGGGGCCCCTACGAGCAGTACTTC	CASSLGGPYEQYF
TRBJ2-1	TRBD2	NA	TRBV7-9	TGTGCCAGCAGCTTAACTAGCGGGGAGACGAATGAGCAGTTCTTC	CASSLTSGETNEQFF
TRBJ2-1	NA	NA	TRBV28	TGTGCCAGCAGTACTTACTCCGGGAATATTTTAGTCAATGAGCAGTTCTTC	CASSTYSGNILVNEQFF
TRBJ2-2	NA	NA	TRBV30	TGTGCCTGGAACTCCCGAGGATTCACCGGGGAGCTGTTTTTT	CAWNSRGFTGELFF
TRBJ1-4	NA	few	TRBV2	TGTGCCAGCAGTAGGCAGGCTTCTAATGAAAAACTGTTTTTT	CASSRQASNEKLFF
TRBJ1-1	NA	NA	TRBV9	TGTGCCAGCACAGACAATATGAACACTGAAGCTTTCTTT	CASTDNMNTEAFF
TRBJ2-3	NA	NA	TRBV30	TGTGCCTGGAGTGTAGGTGGGGGACATCCTAGCACAGATACGCAGTATTTT	CAWSVGGGHPSTDTQYF
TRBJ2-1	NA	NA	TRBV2	TGTGCCAGCAGCTCAAGGGGGTATTTATCACAAATTGAGCAGTTCTTC	CASSSRGYLSQIEQFF
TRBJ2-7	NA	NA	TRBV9	TGTGCCAGCAGCGCCAGCGGCTACGAGCAGTACTTC	CASSASGYEQYF
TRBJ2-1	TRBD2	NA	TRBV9	TGTGCCAGCAGCGTAGTAGCGGGATACTCCTACAATGAGCAGTTCTTC	CASSVVAGYSYNEQFF
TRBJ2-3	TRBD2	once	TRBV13	TGTGCCAGCAGCCGAGGGACTAGCGAGGTACCAGATACGCAGTATTTT	CASSRGTSEVPDTQYF
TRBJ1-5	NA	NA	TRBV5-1	TGCGCCAGCAGCCCCGAGGGGGTTAATCAGCCCCAGCATTTT	CASSPEGVNQPQHF
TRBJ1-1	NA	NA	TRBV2	TGTGCCAGCAGTTCGGGACTCGGATCTTTCTTT	CASSSGLGSFF
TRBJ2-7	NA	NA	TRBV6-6	TGTGCCAGCAAAAGGACACCCCCAACCTACGAGCAGTACTTC	CASKRTPPTYEQYF